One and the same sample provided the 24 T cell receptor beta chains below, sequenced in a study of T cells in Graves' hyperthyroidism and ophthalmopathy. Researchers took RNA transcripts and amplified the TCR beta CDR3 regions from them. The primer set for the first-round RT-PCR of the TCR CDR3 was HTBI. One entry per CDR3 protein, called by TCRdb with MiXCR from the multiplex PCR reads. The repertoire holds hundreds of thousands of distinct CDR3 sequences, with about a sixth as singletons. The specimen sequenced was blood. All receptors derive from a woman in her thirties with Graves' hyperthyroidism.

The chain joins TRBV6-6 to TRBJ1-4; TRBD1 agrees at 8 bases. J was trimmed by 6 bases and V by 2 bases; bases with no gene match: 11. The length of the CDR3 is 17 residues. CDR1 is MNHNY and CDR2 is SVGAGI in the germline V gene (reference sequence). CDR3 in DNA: TGTGCCAGCAGTTACATGCAGGGGGCGTTAGGTGATGAAAAACTGTTTTTT. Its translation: CASSYMQGALGDEKLFF.

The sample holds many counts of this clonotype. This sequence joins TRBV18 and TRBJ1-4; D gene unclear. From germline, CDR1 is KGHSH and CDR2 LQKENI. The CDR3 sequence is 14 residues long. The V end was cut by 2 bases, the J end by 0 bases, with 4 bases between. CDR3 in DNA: TGTGCCAGCTCACCAACCCCAACTAATGAAAAACTGTTTTTT. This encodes CASSPTPTNEKLFF.

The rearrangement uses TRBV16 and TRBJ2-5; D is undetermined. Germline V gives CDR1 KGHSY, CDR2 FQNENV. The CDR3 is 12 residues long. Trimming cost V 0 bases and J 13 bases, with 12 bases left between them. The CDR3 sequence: CASSQSSDSTYF. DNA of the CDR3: TGTGCCAGCAGCCAATCCTCCGACTCAACGTACTTC.

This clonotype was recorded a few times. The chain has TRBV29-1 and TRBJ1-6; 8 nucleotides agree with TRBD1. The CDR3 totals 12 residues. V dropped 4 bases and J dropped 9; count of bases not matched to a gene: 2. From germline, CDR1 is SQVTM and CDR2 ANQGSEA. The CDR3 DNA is TGCAGCGTTGGGACAGGGAGTTCACCCCTCCACTTT. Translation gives CSVGTGSSPLHF.

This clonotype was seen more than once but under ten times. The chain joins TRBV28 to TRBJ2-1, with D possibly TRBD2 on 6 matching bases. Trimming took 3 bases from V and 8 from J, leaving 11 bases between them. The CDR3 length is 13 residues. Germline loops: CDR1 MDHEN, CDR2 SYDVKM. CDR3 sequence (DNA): TGTGCCAGCAGTTTTCGGGGGTGGTATGAGCAGTTCTTC. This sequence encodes CASSFRGWYEQFF.

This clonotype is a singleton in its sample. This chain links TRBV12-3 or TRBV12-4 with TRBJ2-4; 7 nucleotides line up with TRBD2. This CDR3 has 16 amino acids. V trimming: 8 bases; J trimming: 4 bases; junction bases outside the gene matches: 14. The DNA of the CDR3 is TGTGCCAGCTTGTGGGGGGGAAGGGGTCGAAAAAACATTCAGTACTTC. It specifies CASLWGGRGRKNIQYF.

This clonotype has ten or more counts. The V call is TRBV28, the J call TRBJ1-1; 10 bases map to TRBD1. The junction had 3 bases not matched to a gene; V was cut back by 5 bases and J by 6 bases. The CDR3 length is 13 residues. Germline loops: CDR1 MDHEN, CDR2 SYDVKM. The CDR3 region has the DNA TGTGCCAGCAGTCCCGGGACAGGGGCTGAAGCTTTCTTT. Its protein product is CASSPGTGAEAFF.

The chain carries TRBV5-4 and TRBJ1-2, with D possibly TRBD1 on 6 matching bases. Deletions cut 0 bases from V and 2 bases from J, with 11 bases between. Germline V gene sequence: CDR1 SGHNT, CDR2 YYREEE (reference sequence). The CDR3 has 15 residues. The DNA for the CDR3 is TGTGCCAGCAGCTTGGCGGGACACCTAAACTATGGCTACACCTTC. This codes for CASSLAGHLNYGYTF.

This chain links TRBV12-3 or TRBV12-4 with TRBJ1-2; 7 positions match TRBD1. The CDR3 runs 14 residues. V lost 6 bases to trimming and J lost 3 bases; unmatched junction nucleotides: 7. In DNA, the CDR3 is TGTGCCAGCAGGCCACCGGGACAGCACTATGGCTACACCTTC. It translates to CASRPPGQHYGYTF.

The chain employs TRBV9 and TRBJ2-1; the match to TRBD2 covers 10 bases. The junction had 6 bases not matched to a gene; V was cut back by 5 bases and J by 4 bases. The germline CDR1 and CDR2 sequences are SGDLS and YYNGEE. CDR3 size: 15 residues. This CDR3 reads CASSAGTSAYNEQFF. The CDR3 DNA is TGTGCCAGCAGTGCCGGGACTAGCGCATACAATGAGCAGTTCTTC.

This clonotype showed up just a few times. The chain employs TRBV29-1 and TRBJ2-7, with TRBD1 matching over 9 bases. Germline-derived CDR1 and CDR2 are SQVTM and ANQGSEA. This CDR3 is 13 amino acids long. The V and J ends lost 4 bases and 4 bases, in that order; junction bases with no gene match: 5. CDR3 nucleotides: TGCAGCGTTGGAGGACAGGGGCAGTACGAGCAGTACTTC. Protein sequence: CSVGGQGQYEQYF.

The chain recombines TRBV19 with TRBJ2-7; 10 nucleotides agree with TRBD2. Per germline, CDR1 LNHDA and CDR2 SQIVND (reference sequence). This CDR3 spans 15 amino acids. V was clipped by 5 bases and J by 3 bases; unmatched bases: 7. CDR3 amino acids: CASSPTSGTGYEQYF. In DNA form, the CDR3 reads TGTGCCAGTAGTCCCACTAGCGGGACAGGCTACGAGCAGTACTTC.

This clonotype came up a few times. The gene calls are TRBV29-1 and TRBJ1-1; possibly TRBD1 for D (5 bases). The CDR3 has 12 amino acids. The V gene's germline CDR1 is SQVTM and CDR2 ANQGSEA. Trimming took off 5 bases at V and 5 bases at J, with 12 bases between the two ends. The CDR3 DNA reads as TGCAGCGTTTTGGCGGGACGGACTGAAGCTTTCTTT. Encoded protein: CSVLAGRTEAFF. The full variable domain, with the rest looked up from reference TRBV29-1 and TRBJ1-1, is SAVISQKPSRDICQRGTSLTIQCQVDSQVTMMFWYRQQPGQSLTLIATANQGSEATYESGFVIDKFPISRPNLTFSTLTVSNMSPEDSSIYLCSVLAGRTEAFFGQGTRLTVV.

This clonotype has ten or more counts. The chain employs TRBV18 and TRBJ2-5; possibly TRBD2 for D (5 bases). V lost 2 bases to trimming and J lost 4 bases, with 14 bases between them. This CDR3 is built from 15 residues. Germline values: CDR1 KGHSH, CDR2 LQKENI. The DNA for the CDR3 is TGTGCCAGCTCACCAGGACTCCTAGCCCCAGAGACCCAGTACTTC. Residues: CASSPGLLAPETQYF.

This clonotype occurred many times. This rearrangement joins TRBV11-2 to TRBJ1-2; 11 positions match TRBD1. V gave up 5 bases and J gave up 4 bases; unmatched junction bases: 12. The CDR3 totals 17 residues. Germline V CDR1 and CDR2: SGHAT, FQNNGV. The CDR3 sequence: CASSPRSGTGGSYGYTF. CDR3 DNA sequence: TGTGCCAGCAGCCCTAGGTCGGGGACAGGGGGGAGCTATGGCTACACCTTC. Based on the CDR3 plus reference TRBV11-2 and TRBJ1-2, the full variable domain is EAGVAQSPRYKIIEKRQSVAFWCNPISGHATLYWYQQILGQGPKLLIQFQNNGVVDDSQLPKDRFSAERLKGVDSTLKIQPAKLEDSAVYLCASSPRSGTGGSYGYTFGSGTRLTVV.

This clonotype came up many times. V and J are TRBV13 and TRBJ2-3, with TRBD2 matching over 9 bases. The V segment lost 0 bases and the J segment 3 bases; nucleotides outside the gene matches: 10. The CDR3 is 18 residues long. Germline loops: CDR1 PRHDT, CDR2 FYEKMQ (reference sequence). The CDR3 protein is CASSLGGNSGRGTDTQYF. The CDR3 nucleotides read TGTGCCAGCAGCTTAGGCGGCAATAGCGGGAGAGGTACAGATACGCAGTATTTT.

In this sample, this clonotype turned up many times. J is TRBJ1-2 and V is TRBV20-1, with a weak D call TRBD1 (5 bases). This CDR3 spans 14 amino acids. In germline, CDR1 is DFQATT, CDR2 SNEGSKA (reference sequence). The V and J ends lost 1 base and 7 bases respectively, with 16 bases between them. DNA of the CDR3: TGCAGTGCTAGAGTTCAAAACCGAGACAGTGGCTACACCTTC. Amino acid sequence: CSARVQNRDSGYTF.

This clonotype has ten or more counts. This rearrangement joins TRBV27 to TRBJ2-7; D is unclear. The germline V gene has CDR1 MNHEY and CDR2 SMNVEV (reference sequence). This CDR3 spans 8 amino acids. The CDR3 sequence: CTTQGQYF. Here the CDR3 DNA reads TGTACCACCCAAGGGCAGTACTTC.

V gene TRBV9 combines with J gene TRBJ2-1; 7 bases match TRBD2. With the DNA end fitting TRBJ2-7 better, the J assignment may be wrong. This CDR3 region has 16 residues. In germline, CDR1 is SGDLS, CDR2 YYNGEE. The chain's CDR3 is CASSPRDYLGDNEQYF. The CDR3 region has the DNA TGTGCCAGCAGCCCTCGGGACTATCTGGGTGATAATGAGCAGTACTTC.

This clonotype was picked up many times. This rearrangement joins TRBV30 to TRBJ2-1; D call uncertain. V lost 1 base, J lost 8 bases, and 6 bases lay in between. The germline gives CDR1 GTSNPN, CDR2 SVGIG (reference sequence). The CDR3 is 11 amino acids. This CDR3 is CAWSGVDEQFF. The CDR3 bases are TGTGCCTGGAGTGGGGTCGATGAGCAGTTCTTC.

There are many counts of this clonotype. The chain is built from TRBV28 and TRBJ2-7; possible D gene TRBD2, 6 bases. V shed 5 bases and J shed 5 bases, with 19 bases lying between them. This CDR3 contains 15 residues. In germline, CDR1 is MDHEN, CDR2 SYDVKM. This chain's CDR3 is CASSLRDSFMDEQYF. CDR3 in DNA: TGTGCCAGCAGTCTCCGGGACTCTTTTATGGACGAGCAGTACTTC.

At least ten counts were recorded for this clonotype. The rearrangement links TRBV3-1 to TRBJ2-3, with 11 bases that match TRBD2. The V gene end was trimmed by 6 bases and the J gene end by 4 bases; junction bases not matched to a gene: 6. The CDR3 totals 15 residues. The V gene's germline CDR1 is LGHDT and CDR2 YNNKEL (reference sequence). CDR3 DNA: TGTGCCAGCAGATTAGCGGGAGGGAACGCAGATACGCAGTATTTT. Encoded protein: CASRLAGGNADTQYF.

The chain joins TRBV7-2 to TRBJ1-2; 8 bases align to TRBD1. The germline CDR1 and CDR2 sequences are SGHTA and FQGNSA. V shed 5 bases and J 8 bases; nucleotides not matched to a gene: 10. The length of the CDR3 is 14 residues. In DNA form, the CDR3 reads TGTGCCAGCAGCCGAACTGGACAGGGCCTCGGCTACACCTTC. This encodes CASSRTGQGLGYTF.

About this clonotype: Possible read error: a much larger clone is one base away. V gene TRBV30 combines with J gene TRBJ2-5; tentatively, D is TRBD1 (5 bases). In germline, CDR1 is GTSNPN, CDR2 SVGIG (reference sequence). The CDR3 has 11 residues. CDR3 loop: CACDSQESQYF. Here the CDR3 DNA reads TGTGCCTGTGACAGTCAAGAGTCCCAGTACTTC.